This entry is about one T cell receptor beta chain. What this receptor recognizes is not known. At one boundary the junction diverges from the germline segment, which might be a read error. This record comes from a study of neurological immune-mediated disorders (dated by TCRdb to the late 2010s). In terms of the full investigation: Peripheral blood TCR-beta repertoires from HTLV-I-associated myelopathy (HAM/TSP) patients, multiple sclerosis patients and healthy controls were compared by UMI-based sequencing. The 100 to 110 TCR-beta libraries covered PBMC samples along with longitudinal samples, technical triplicates, and paired sorted CD4+ and CD8+ T-cell subsets. Longitudinal HAM/TSP and healthy donors were sampled at 3 time-points each (roughly 3-40 month intervals). The cohort comprised around 70 subjects: some 14 HAM/TSP patients, 35 or so multiple sclerosis patients and around 20 healthy controls.

The time point label on this specimen signifies: longitudinal time-point 2. For unsorted PBMC libraries, 2 million PBMCs were used after storage in RNAlater at -80 degrees C until RNA extraction. PBMCs were separated from peripheral blood using Ficoll-Hypaque density gradient centrifugation and then cryopreserved in liquid nitrogen. cDNA was synthesized by template-switch 5'RACE using a primer with a 10-nucleotide random unique molecular identifier that tagged each TCR transcript. Every sequencing run yielded over 160 million TCR-beta sequences covering 15-18 subjects. Total RNA was extracted with the RNeasy kit. The KAPA Real-time Library Amplification kit was used to amplify TCR-beta VDJ regions with primers targeting the TCR constant region and the 5'RACE anchor. A first PCR added sample indexes and Illumina adaptors, and a second PCR then raised library yield. After Ampure bead purification, the TCR product of roughly 650 bp was size-selected on a 2% E-gel SizeSelection system. Before pooling, library quality was checked on a Bioanalyzer, concentration was measured with Qubit, and libraries were quantified with the Kapa Library Quantification kit. An Illumina HiSeq 2500 was used to sequence the libraries paired-end at 2 x 150 bp. To increase sequence diversity, about 25-31% phiX was spiked into each library pool. For the original study's pipeline: Quality-filtered reads were processed with the UMI-based MiGEC pipeline, and over 75% of raw TCR sequences were removed by the MiGEC pipeline during error correction. IMGT germline references were used for aligning VDJ genes, and each clonotype was defined as a unique CDR3 amino acid sequence together with its V-J genes. Clonal expansion, Shannon diversity, and CDR3 relatedness (CalcPairwiseDistances, ClusterSamples) were evaluated with VDJtools, and phylogenetic trees were built with CLCbio workbench. A clone was classed as expanded if it had 8 or more unique UMIs, a cutoff based on coefficient-of-variation modelling across technical triplicates. The public reads were run again by TCRdb, first through fastp at Q25 and then through MiXCR, and only productive beta chains were kept. Each CDR3 protein gets just one entry, which takes the most common genes and DNA from the rows behind it. These V and J calls are TCRdb output, not the study's own analysis. The sample has 70,000 to 95,000 distinct CDR3 sequences on record, approximately 13% of them singletons. Approximately 5% of the sample belongs to the ten largest clones.

Study-level results and caveats: TCR clonal expansion was highest in HAM/TSP patients and lowest in MS patients, with MS patients falling below even healthy controls. No identical CDR3 amino acid sequences were found to be shared among expanded clones across subjects, suggesting that TCR-beta repertoires were private in all groups.

The CDR1 and CDR2 encoded by the germline V gene (reference sequence) are LNHNV and YYDKDF. The CDR3, from cysteine to phenylalanine, totals 15 residues. Just CDR3 DNA is preserved here, 45 bases in frame from base 1. The rearrangement joined TRBV15 to TRBJ1-5; too little of a D gene remains to name it. This receptor was obtained from a female donor with HTLV-1-associated myelopathy (HAM/TSP). The sample consisted of PBMCs. The CDR3 sequence is CATSRDSGRNQRQHF. The nucleotide sequence is given as TGTGCCACCAGCAGAGATAGCGGGAGAAATCAGCGCCAGCATTTT.